The rows below give T cell receptor beta chains drawn from one sample of a study of beta chain features in type 1 diabetes. Profiling relied on immunoSEQ multiplex PCR, and the TCRdb table lists in-frame clones only, not all of them. This sample carries 200,000 to 250,000 clones, over 8.5% of them seen once, and the ten largest clones take 0.034%. The sequencing sample was made of naive CD4+ T cells from blood. Every receptor here comes from a woman under 30 in good health. Both conserved end residues are part of each CDR3. Each record gives: J gene, clone size, D gene, V gene, CDR3 DNA, CDR3 protein. The D gene is left open where the match is weak. Rows give clone size only sometimes, using once, few, many, or a class for an expanded clone.

TRBJ1-2 . TRBD1 TRBV12-5 TGTGCTAGTGGTCCACCCACAGGGGCGTGGGGGAACTATGGCTACACCTTC CASGPPTGAWGNYGYTF
TRBJ1-2 . . TRBV11-2 TGTGCCAGCAGCCCAGGGATGAGTGGCTACACCTTC CASSPGMSGYTF
TRBJ2-5 . . TRBV6-1 TGTGCCACCATTCTCCGAGACAGAGAGACCCAGTACTTC CATILRDRETQYF
TRBJ1-1 few TRBD1 TRBV10-3 TGTGCCATCAGTACGGGACAGGGAATTGCTGAAGCTTTCTTT CAISTGQGIAEAFF
TRBJ2-1 few TRBD2 TRBV7-7 TGTGCCAGCAGCCCCGGGACTAGCGGCAATGAGCAGTTCTTC CASSPGTSGNEQFF
TRBJ2-7 few TRBD2 TRBV30 TGTGCTATTGGGAGGACTAGCGGGAGTGCGATCGGCGAGCAGTACTTC CAIGRTSGSAIGEQYF
TRBJ1-2 . TRBD1 TRBV5-4 TGTGCCAGCAGCTCCGCAGGGGGCGCAGGCTATGGCTACACCTTC CASSSAGGAGYGYTF
TRBJ2-7 few TRBD2 TRBV5-4 TGTGCCAGCAGCTTGGAGTCTAGCGGGATTTCCGAGCAGTACTTC CASSLESSGISEQYF
TRBJ2-7 . . TRBV5-6 TGTGCCAGCAGTCAAGGTGAGGGGGTTGAGCAGTACTTC CASSQGEGVEQYF
TRBJ1-5 few . TRBV7-2 TGTGCCAGCAGCTTCGCCGGAGCTGGTCAGCCCCAGCATTTT CASSFAGAGQPQHF
TRBJ1-1 few . TRBV5-1 TGCGCCAGCAGCTTGGAAGTCGAGTACCCTTGGAACACTGAAGCTTTCTTT CASSLEVEYPWNTEAFF
TRBJ2-4 . . TRBV7-2 TGTGCCAGCAGCCGCGATACGGCCAAAAACATTCAGTACTTC CASSRDTAKNIQYF
TRBJ1-1 . . TRBV18 TGTGCCAGCTCAACGTCGACAGCCAGTGACGAAGCTTTCTTT CASSTSTASDEAFF
TRBJ2-7 few TRBD1 TRBV5-1 TGCGCCAGCGGACCCGGGACAGGGTCCTACGAGCAGTACTTC CASGPGTGSYEQYF
TRBJ2-3 few . TRBV30 TGTGCCTGGAGTTTCAAAACGGGAGCGTCGACAGATACGCAGTATTTT CAWSFKTGASTDTQYF
TRBJ1-2 few TRBD1 TRBV7-2 TGTGCCAGCAGCTTGGGAAGGGACAGGGCTAGGCGAGGCTACACCTTC CASSLGRDRARRGYTF
TRBJ2-1 . TRBD1 TRBV18 TGTGCCAGCTCACCACTAGCCGGGACAGTAGCTCCTCAGGGGTACAATGAGCAGTTCTTC CASSPLAGTVAPQGYNEQFF
TRBJ2-3 . . TRBV30 TGTGCCACCGGTGAGGGGGGCACAGATACGCAGTATTTT CATGEGGTDTQYF
TRBJ1-2 . TRBD1 TRBV6-1 TGTGCCAGCAGTGTCGGGACAGGGACCTATGGCTACACCTTC CASSVGTGTYGYTF
TRBJ2-7 . . TRBV5-1 TGCGCCAGCAGCTTCATGGTTTCAGGAACCTACGAGCAGTACTTC CASSFMVSGTYEQYF
TRBJ1-1 few . TRBV30 TGTGCCTGGGCGACCGGGACATTGAACACTGAAGCTTTCTTT CAWATGTLNTEAFF
TRBJ1-2 few TRBD1 TRBV29-1 TGCAGCGTTCTGTTACAGGGGGCCTATGGCTACACCTTC CSVLLQGAYGYTF
TRBJ2-7 once TRBD2 TRBV5-4 TGTGCCAGCAGCTTGGGGCAAGGGGCCCGACTAGCGCTCGAGCAGTACTTC CASSLGQGARLALEQYF
TRBJ2-1 . . TRBV21-1 TGTGCCAGCAGCATGGGAAGGACTAGCGGGAGGGCCTACAATGAGCAGTTCTTC CASSMGRTSGRAYNEQFF
TRBJ1-2 few . TRBV11-2 TGTGCCAGCAGCCCCATTGGAGGGGCCCCCACTAACTATGGCTACACCTTC CASSPIGGAPTNYGYTF
TRBJ2-1 few TRBD1 TRBV5-4 TGTGCCAGCAGCCTCGGGACAGGGGACCGCAATGAGCAGTTCTTC CASSLGTGDRNEQFF